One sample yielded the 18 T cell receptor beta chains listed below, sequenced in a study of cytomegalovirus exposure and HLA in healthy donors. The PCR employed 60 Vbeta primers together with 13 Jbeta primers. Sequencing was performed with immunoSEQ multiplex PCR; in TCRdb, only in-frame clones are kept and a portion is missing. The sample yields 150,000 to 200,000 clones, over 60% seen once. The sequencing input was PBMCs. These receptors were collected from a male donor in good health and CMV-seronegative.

The CDR3 is CASSQDWTDFGGSSGEQYF. Written as DNA, the CDR3 is TGCGCCAGCAGCCAAGATTGGACGGATTTCGGCGGGAGTTCAGGCGAGCAGTACTTC. The chain carries TRBV4-1 and TRBJ2-7; 7 bases agree with TRBD2. Germline V CDR1 and CDR2: MGHRA, YSYEKL. CDR3 length: 19 amino acids. The V gene end was trimmed by 0 bases and the J gene end by 6 bases; junction bases not matched to a gene: 20.

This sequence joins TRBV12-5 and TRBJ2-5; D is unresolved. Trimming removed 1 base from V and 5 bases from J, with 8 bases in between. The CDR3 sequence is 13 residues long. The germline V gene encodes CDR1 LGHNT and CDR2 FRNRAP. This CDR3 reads CASGLGLKETQYF. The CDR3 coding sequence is TGTGCTAGTGGTTTGGGACTTAAGGAGACCCAGTACTTC.

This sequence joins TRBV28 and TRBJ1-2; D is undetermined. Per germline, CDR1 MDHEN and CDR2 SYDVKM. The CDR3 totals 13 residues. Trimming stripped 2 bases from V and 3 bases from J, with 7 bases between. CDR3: CASSLAVDYGYTF. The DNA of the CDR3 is TGTGCCAGCAGTTTAGCAGTCGACTATGGCTACACCTTC.

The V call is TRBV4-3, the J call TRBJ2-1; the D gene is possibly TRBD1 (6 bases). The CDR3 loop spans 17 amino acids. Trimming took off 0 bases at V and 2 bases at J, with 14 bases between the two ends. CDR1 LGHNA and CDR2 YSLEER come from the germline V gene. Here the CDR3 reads CASSQEERQAPYNEQFF. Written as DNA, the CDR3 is TGCGCCAGCAGCCAAGAGGAGAGACAGGCTCCCTACAATGAGCAGTTCTTC.

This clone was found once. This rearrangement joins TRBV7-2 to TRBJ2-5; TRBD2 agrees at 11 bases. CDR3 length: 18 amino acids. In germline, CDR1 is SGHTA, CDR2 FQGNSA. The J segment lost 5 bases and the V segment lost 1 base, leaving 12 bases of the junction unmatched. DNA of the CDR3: TGTGCCAGCAGCTTAGTCGGACTAGCGGGCGGGATAGCGGAGACCCAGTACTTC. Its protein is CASSLVGLAGGIAETQYF.

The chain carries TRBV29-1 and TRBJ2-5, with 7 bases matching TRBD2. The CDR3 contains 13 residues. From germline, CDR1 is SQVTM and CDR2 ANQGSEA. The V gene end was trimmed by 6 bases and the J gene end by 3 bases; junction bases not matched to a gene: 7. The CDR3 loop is CSVKPGGEETQYF. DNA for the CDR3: TGCAGCGTAAAGCCGGGAGGCGAAGAGACCCAGTACTTC.

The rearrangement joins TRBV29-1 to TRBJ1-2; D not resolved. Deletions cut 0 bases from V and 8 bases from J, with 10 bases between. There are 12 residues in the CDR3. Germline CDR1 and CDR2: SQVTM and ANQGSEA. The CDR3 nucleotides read TGCAGCGTTGAAGATCTTGGAGAGGGCTACACCTTC. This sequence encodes CSVEDLGEGYTF. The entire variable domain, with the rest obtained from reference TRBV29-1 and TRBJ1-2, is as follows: SAVISQKPSRDICQRGTSLTIQCQVDSQVTMMFWYRQQPGQSLTLIATANQGSEATYESGFVIDKFPISRPNLTFSTLTVSNMSPEDSSIYLCSVEDLGEGYTFGSGTRLTVV.

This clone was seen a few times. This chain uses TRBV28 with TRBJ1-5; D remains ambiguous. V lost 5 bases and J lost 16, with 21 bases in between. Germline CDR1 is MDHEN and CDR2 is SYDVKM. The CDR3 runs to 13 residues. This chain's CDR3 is CASSPIKEVLKHF. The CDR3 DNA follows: TGTGCCAGCAGTCCCATCAAGGAGGTTTTGAAACATTTT.

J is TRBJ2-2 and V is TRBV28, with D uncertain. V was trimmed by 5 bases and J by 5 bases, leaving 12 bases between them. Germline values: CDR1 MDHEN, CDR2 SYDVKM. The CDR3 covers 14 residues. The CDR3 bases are TGTGCCAGCAGTCCTCAACCTCGGACCGGGGAGCTGTTTTTT. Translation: CASSPQPRTGELFF. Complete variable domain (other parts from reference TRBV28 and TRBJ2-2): DVKVTQSSRYLVKRTGEKVFLECVQDMDHENMFWYRQDPGLGLRLIYFSYDVKMKEKGDIPEGYSVSREKKERFSLILESASTNQTSMYLCASSPQPRTGELFFGEGSRLTVL.

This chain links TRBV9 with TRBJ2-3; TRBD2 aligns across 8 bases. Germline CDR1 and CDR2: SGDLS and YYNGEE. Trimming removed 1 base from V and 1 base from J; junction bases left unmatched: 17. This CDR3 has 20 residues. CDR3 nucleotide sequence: TGTGCCAGCAGCGTATACGGGGGGCAGGGACTAGTGGGACGCACAGATACGCAGTATTTT. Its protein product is CASSVYGGQGLVGRTDTQYF.

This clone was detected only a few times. CDR3 coding DNA: TGTGCCAGCAGTTTTGGACTAGCGGGAGCCTACGAGCAGTACTTC. This translates into CASSFGLAGAYEQYF. The chain carries TRBV27 and TRBJ2-7; TRBD2 agrees at 13 bases. In germline, CDR1 is MNHEY, CDR2 SMNVEV (reference sequence). CDR3 size: 15 residues. The J segment lost 2 bases and the V segment lost 3 bases, leaving 1 base of the junction unmatched.

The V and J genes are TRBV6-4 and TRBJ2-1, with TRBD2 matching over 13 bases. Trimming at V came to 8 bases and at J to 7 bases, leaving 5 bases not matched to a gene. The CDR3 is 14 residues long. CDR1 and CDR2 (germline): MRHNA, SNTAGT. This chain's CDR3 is CASLLAGGRNEQFF. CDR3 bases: TGTGCCAGCTTACTAGCGGGGGGGAGAAATGAGCAGTTCTTC.

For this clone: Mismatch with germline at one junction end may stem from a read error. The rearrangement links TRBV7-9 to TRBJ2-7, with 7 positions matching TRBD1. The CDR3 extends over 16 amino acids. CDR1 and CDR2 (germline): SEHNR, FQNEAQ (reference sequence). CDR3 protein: CSSSALRGRNVYEQYF. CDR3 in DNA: TGTTCCAGCAGCGCGCTGAGGGGGCGCAACGTCTACGAGCAGTACTTC.

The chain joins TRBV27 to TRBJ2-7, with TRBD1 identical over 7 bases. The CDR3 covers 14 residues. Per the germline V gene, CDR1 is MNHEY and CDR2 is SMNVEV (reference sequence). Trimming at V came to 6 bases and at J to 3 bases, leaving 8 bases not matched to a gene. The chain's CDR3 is CASRGDSLIYEQYF. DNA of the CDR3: TGTGCCAGCAGAGGGGACAGTCTCATCTACGAGCAGTACTTC.

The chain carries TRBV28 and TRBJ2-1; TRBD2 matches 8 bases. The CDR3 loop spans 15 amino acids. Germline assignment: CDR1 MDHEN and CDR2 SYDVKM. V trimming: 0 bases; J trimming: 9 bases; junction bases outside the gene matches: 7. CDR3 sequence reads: CASSLWGGRSGEQFF. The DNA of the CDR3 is TGTGCCAGCAGTTTATGGGGCGGGAGGTCTGGTGAGCAGTTCTTC.

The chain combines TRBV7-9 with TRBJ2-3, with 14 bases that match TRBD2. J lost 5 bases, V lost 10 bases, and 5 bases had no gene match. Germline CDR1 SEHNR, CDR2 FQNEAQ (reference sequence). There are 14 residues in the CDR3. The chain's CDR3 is CATRLAGGGDTQYF. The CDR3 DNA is TGTGCCACCCGACTAGCGGGGGGGGGAGATACGCAGTATTTT.

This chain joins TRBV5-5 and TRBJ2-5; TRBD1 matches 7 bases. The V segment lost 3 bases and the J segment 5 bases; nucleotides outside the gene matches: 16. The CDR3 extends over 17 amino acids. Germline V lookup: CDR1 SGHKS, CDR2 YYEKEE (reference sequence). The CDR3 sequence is CASSSDRVSFGTETQYF. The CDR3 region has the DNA TGTGCCAGCAGCTCTGACAGGGTCAGTTTTGGGACGGAGACCCAGTACTTC.

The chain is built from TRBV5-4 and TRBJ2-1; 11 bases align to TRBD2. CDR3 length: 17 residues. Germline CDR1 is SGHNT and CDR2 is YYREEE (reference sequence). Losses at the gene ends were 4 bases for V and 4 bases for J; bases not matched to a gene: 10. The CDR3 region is CASSLLTSGSNYNEQFF. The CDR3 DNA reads TGTGCCAGCAGCCTCCTCACTAGCGGGAGTAATTACAATGAGCAGTTCTTC.